This T cell receptor beta chain was retrieved from a study of shared clonotypes between healthy human individuals. Germline CDR1 is SGHRS and CDR2 is YFSETQ. The CDR3 has 14 amino acids. V was cut by 0 bases and J by 7 bases, with 10 bases left in between. The genomic DNA of each subset was split evenly across several immunoSEQ plates. Assay used: immunoSEQ multiplex PCR; TCRdb lists only in-frame clones, some missing. This sample has about 2.3 million clones, with 85% to 95% found just once. Naive CD45RA+ and memory CD45RA-negative subsets were split from CD4+ cells. Findings and limits, study-wide: Depth of sequencing was expected to influence donor clonotype sharing. The small donor group covered limited genetic and exposure diversity.

To note about this clone: As yet, its antigen is unknown.

V usage is TRBV5-1 and J usage is TRBJ1-4; D gene uncertain. Sequencing was done on a sample of naive CD4+ T cells from PBMCs. Subset reported: CD45RA+ positively selected. The TCR originated in a man aged 18-30 years in good health. Some clones in this sample may be carry-over from other donors' samples. The CDR3 nucleotides are TGCGCCAGCAGCTTGGGAGTTGTGGGTGAAAAACTGTTTTTT. Translation: CASSLGVVGEKLFF.